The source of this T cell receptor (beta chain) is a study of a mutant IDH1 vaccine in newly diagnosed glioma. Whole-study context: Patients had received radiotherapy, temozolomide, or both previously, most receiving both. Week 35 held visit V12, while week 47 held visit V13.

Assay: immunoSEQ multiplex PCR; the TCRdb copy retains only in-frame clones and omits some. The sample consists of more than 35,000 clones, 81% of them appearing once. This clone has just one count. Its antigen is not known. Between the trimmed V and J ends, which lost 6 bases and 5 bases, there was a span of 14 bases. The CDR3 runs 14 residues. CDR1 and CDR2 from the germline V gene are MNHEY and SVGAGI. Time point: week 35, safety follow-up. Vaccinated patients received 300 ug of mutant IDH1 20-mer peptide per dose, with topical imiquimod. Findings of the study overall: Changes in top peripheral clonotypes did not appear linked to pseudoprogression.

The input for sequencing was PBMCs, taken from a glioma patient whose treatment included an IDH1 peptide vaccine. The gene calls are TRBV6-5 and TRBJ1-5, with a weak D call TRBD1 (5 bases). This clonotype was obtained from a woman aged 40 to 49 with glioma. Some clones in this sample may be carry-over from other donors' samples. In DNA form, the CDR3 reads TGTGCCAGCAGCGCTGGGGGGAGGGATCAGCCCCAGCATTTT. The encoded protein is CASSAGGRDQPQHF.